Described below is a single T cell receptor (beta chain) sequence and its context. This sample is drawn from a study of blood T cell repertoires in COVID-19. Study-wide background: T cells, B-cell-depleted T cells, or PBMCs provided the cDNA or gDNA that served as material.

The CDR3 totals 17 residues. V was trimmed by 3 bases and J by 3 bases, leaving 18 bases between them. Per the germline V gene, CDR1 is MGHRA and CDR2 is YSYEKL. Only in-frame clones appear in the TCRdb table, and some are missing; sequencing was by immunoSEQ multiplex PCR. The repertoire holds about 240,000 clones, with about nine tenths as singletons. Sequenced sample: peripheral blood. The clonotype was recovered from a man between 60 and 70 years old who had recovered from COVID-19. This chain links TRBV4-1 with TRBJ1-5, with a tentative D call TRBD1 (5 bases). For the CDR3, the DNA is TGCGCCAGCAGCCACACCTTGGGTCAAGGGGTCAATCAGCCCCAGCATTTT. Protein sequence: CASSHTLGQGVNQPQHF.